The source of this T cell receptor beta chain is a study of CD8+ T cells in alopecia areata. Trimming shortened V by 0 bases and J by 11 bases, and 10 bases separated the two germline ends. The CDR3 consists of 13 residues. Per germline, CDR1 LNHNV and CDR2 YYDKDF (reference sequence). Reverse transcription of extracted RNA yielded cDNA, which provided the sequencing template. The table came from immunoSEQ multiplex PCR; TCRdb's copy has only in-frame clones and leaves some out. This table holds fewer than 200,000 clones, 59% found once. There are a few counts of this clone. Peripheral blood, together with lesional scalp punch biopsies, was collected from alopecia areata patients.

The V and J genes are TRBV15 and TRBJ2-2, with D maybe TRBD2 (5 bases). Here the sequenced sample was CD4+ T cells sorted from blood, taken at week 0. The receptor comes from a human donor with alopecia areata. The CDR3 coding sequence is TGTGCCACCAGCAGAGAATTGGGGAGAGAGCTGTTTTTT. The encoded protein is CATSRELGRELFF. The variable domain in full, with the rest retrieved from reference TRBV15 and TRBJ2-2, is DAMVIQNPRYQVTQFGKPVTLSCSQTLNHNVMYWYQQKSSQAPKLLFHYYDKDFNNEADTPDNFQSRRPNTSFCFLDIRSPGLGDTAMYLCATSRELGRELFFGEGSRLTVL.